One T cell receptor beta chain is described in this entry. No antigen is known for it. The CDR3 sequence is 15 residues long. The germline gives CDR1 SGHTA, CDR2 FQGNSA. V shed 5 bases and J shed 0 bases, with 11 bases lying between them. The data were obtained in a study of T cell repertoires in cytomegalovirus infection. Study-wide background: Matching HLA type and CMV infection were both indicated by public TCR beta signatures.

TCRdb analysed the reads with MiXCR anew, one entry per CDR3 protein. The sample holds some 400,000 distinct CDR3 sequences, 15% to 20% seen once. Study results and limitations: It was HLA-C-restricted CMV-specific TCR beta clonotypes that dominated the response ex vivo. Of the TCR beta families, the public ones yielded a cumulative frequency that identified carriers of CMV plus the relevant HLA.

The chain uses TRBV7-2 and TRBJ2-1, with D perhaps matching TRBD2 (6 bases). The sequence derives from a human donor in good health (CMV status not recorded). Some clones in this sample may be carry-over from other donors' samples. The material sequenced was PBMCs. CDR3 DNA sequence: TGTGCCAGCAGCGCGGGACCAAGCTCCTACAATGAGCAGTTCTTC. Translated: CASSAGPSSYNEQFF.